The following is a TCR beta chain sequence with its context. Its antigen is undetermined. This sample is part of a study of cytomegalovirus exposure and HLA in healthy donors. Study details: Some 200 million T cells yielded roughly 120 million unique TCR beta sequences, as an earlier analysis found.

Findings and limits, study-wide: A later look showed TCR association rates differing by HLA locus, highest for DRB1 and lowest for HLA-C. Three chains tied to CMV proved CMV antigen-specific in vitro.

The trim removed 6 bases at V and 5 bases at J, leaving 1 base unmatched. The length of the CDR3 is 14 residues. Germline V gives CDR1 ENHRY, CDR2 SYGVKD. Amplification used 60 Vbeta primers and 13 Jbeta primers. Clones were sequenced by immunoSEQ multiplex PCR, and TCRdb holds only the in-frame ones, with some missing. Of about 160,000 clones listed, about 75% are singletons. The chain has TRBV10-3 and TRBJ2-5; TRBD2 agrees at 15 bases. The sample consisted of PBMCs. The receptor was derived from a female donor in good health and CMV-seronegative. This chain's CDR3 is CAISGLAGGETQYF. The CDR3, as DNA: TGTGCCATCAGCGGACTAGCGGGGGGGGAGACCCAGTACTTC.